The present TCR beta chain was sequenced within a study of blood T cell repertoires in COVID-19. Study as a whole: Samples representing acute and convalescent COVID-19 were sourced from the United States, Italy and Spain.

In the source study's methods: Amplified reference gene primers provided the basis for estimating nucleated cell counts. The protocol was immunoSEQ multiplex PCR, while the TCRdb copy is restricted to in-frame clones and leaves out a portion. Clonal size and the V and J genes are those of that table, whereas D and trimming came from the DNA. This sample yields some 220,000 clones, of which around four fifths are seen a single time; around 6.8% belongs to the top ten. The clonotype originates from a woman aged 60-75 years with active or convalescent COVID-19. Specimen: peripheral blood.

The CDR3 region has the DNA TGTGCCAGCAGCGTACTAGTTAGCACAGATACGCAGTATTTT. Translation: CASSVLVSTDTQYF. The chain links TRBV9 to TRBJ2-3; D remains unclear. Germline loops: CDR1 SGDLS, CDR2 YYNGEE. V shed 1 base and J shed 0 bases, with 6 bases lying between them. This CDR3 has 14 amino acids.